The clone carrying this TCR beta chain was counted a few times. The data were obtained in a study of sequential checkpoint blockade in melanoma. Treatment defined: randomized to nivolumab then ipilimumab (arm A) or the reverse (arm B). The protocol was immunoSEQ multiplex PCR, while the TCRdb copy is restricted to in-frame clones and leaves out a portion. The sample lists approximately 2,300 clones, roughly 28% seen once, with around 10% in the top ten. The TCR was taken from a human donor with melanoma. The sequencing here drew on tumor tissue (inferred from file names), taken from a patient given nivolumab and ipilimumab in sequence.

DNA for the CDR3: TGTGCCAGCAGTTACTCGATTGACTACACAACTTACGAGCAGTACTTC. Translation gives CASSYSIDYTTYEQYF. The rearrangement links TRBV6-8 to TRBJ2-7; perhaps TRBD2 as D (5 bases). Trimming took off 0 bases at V and 4 bases at J, with 16 bases between the two ends. CDR3 length equals 16 residues. CDR1 MNHGY and CDR2 SAAAGT come from the germline V gene.